Listed here is a single T cell receptor (beta chain). The antigen remains unidentified. PCR was performed a second time for roughly 7 to 11 cycles using a sample-barcoded 5' primer and a J-beta primer mix. A tag from a template-switch adaptor with 12 random nucleotides marked each cDNA molecule. MiXCR was run by TCRdb on the 5' RACE reads, yielding one entry per CDR3 protein. Of about 970,000 distinct CDR3 sequences in the sample, 51% are singletons; the top ten hold over 20%. This sample was included in a study of blood T cells in healthy people across ages. For the study at large: Per two T cells, about one barcoded beta molecule was captured through template switching.

Broader study findings: Donor CMV status, an unknown factor, possibly confounded changes in expanded clonotypes. Versus aged donors, long-lived donors had higher diversity and more naive CD4+ cells.

CDR3 length equals 15 residues. V was clipped by 7 bases and J by 4 bases; unmatched bases: 7. This chain uses TRBV12-3 or TRBV12-4 with TRBJ2-3, with TRBD1 identical over 11 bases. The receptor was isolated from a woman between 55 and 75 years old in good health. The specimen was blood. The CDR3 sequence is CASTLGTGGSDTQYF. In DNA form, the CDR3 reads TGTGCCAGCACATTAGGGACAGGGGGTTCAGATACGCAGTATTTT.